This is a list of T cell receptor beta chains from one sample in a study of cytomegalovirus exposure and HLA in healthy donors. TCRdb's table, derived via immunoSEQ multiplex PCR, lists solely in-frame clones and lacks some. The sample shows over 150,000 clones, about 72% of them seen only once. Material: PBMCs. The source is a man aged 30 to 45 in good health and CMV-seropositive. The CDR3 runs from the conserved cysteine through the conserved F or W. Fields, in order: D gene, clone size, V gene, J gene, CDR3 protein, CDR3 DNA. D genes are given only for firm matches. Not every row has a clone size; where given, it reads once, few, many or a size class.

D: TRBD2; size: few; V: TRBV29-1; J: TRBJ2-5; CDR3: CSVVRSGGGLIGETQYF; DNA: TGCAGCGTTGTCCGAAGCGGGGGGGGCTTGATTGGAGAGACCCAGTACTTC
D: .; size: few; V: TRBV29-1; J: TRBJ2-1; CDR3: CSVVGGRGIYNEQFF; DNA: TGCAGCGTTGTTGGCGGCAGAGGGATTTACAATGAGCAGTTCTTC
D: TRBD2; size: .; V: TRBV4-1; J: TRBJ2-2; CDR3: CASSRAGTSGGSGELFF; DNA: TGCGCCAGCAGCCGCGCCGGGACTAGCGGGGGTTCCGGGGAGCTGTTTTTT
D: TRBD1; size: few; V: TRBV6-5; J: TRBJ2-7; CDR3: CASSRDRGSEQYF; DNA: TGTGCCAGCAGTCGGGACAGGGGAAGCGAGCAGTACTTC
D: TRBD1; size: .; V: TRBV4-1; J: TRBJ1-2; CDR3: CASSLGQGITNENGYTF; DNA: TGCGCCAGCAGCCTGGGACAGGGGATCACGAACGAGAATGGCTACACCTTC
D: .; size: .; V: TRBV25-1; J: TRBJ2-1; CDR3: CASGWRNEQFF; DNA: TGTGCCAGCGGGTGGAGAAATGAGCAGTTCTTC
D: .; size: .; V: TRBV6-5; J: TRBJ2-5; CDR3: CASSPLGETQYF; DNA: TGTGCCAGCAGCCCTCTAGGAGAGACCCAGTACTTC
D: .; size: .; V: TRBV28; J: TRBJ1-5; CDR3: CASRFTDSNQPQHF; DNA: TGTGCCAGCAGGTTCACAGATAGCAATCAGCCCCAGCATTTT
D: .; size: few; V: TRBV28; J: TRBJ2-7; CDR3: CASSSLTGTLSYEQYF; DNA: TGTGCCAGCAGTTCGCTGACAGGTACTCTGTCCTACGAGCAGTACTTC
D: TRBD1; size: .; V: TRBV10-3; J: TRBJ1-2; CDR3: CAIRFGPGQEYGYTF; DNA: TGTGCCATCAGATTCGGACCGGGACAGGAGTATGGCTACACCTTC
D: TRBD1; size: .; V: TRBV6-1; J: TRBJ1-4; CDR3: CASSPPGTGGEKLFF; DNA: TGTGCCAGCAGCCCCCCCGGGACAGGGGGTGAAAAACTGTTTTTT
D: TRBD1; size: .; V: TRBV5-1; J: TRBJ2-7; CDR3: CASSSWTGVGYEQYF; DNA: TGCGCCAGCAGCTCATGGACAGGGGTTGGCTACGAGCAGTACTTC
D: TRBD1; size: .; V: TRBV7-2; J: TRBJ1-1; CDR3: CASSAYRGDTEAFF; DNA: TGTGCCAGCAGCGCTTACAGGGGGGATACTGAAGCTTTCTTT
D: TRBD1; size: .; V: TRBV6-6; J: TRBJ2-3; CDR3: CASSTGQGATTDTQYF; DNA: TGTGCCAGCAGCACCGGACAGGGGGCCACCACAGATACGCAGTATTTT
D: TRBD1; size: once; V: TRBV6-6; J: TRBJ2-5; CDR3: CASRRGFRETQYF; DNA: TGTGCCAGCCGCAGGGGGTTTCGAGAGACCCAGTACTTC
D: TRBD2; size: .; V: TRBV7-9; J: TRBJ2-7; CDR3: CASREGLAGNEQYF; DNA: TGTGCCAGCAGAGAAGGACTAGCGGGGAACGAGCAGTACTTC
D: .; size: .; V: TRBV30; J: TRBJ1-6; CDR3: CAWTARGNSPLHF; DNA: TGTGCCTGGACCGCCCGGGGGAATTCACCCCTCCACTTT
D: .; size: .; V: TRBV18; J: TRBJ2-7; CDR3: CASSPAGPGSFNEQYF; DNA: TGTGCCAGCTCACCAGCAGGCCCAGGATCTTTCAACGAGCAGTACTTC
D: TRBD1; size: .; V: TRBV7-3; J: TRBJ2-7; CDR3: CASSSTGPSYEQYF; DNA: TGTGCCAGCAGCTCGACAGGGCCCTCCTACGAGCAGTACTTC
D: TRBD2; size: .; V: TRBV5-4; J: TRBJ2-7; CDR3: CASSPQTSGAPRVYEQYF; DNA: TGTGCCAGCAGCCCCCAGACTAGCGGGGCCCCGCGAGTCTACGAGCAGTACTTC
D: .; size: .; V: TRBV7-6; J: TRBJ2-1; CDR3: CASSLAGGLLDEQFF; DNA: TGTGCCAGCAGCTTAGCGGGGGGGCTTCTGGATGAGCAGTTCTTC
D: .; size: .; V: TRBV29-1; J: TRBJ1-1; CDR3: CSTGLENTEAFF; DNA: TGCAGCACGGGACTAGAGAACACTGAAGCTTTCTTT
D: .; size: .; V: TRBV29-1; J: TRBJ1-1; CDR3: CSVEEGQGWYTEAFF; DNA: TGCAGCGTTGAAGAGGGGCAGGGATGGTACACTGAAGCTTTCTTT
D: TRBD1; size: .; V: TRBV28; J: TRBJ1-3; CDR3: CASSLSGTAGNTIYF; DNA: TGTGCCAGCAGTTTATCGGGGACAGCTGGAAACACCATATATTTT
D: .; size: .; V: TRBV12-2; J: TRBJ2-3; CDR3: CASRLGLAGELPDTQYF; DNA: TGTGCAAGTCGCTTGGGACTAGCGGGGGAGCTGCCGGATACGCAGTATTTT
D: .; size: .; V: TRBV2; J: TRBJ2-3; CDR3: CASSETLSTDTQYF; DNA: TGTGCCAGCAGTGAGACATTATCCACAGATACGCAGTATTTT
D: TRBD1; size: .; V: TRBV9; J: TRBJ2-2; CDR3: CASSSRTGYGGELFF; DNA: TGTGCCAGCAGCTCACGGACAGGGTATGGCGGGGAGCTGTTTTTT
D: .; size: .; V: TRBV6-5; J: TRBJ2-7; CDR3: CASSYSNSYEQYF; DNA: TGTGCCAGCAGTTACTCGAACAGCTACGAGCAGTACTTC
D: .; size: .; V: TRBV5-1; J: TRBJ1-5; CDR3: CASSLGEYQPQHF; DNA: TGCGCCAGCAGCTTGGGAGAATATCAGCCCCAGCATTTT
D: TRBD2; size: .; V: TRBV30; J: TRBJ2-3; CDR3: CAWSGIGTSGGPSTDTQYF; DNA: TGTGCCTGGAGTGGAATAGGGACTAGCGGGGGACCTAGCACAGATACGCAGTATTTT
D: .; size: few; V: TRBV27; J: TRBJ2-2; CDR3: CASSQGFTNTGELFF; DNA: TGTGCCAGCAGCCAGGGATTCACGAACACCGGGGAGCTGTTTTTT
D: TRBD2; size: .; V: TRBV5-1; J: TRBJ2-1; CDR3: CASRWTSGGVLEQFF; DNA: TGCGCCAGCAGATGGACTAGCGGGGGTGTACTGGAGCAGTTCTTC
D: TRBD1; size: .; V: TRBV10-3; J: TRBJ2-7; CDR3: CAIRGTGSSYEQYF; DNA: TGTGCCATCAGGGGGACAGGGAGCTCCTACGAGCAGTACTTC
D: .; size: .; V: TRBV9; J: TRBJ1-5; CDR3: CASSVGQNNQPQHF; DNA: TGTGCCAGCAGCGTCGGTCAAAATAATCAGCCCCAGCATTTT
D: .; size: .; V: TRBV7-2; J: TRBJ1-3; CDR3: CASSFAGMVSGNTIYF; DNA: TGTGCCAGCAGCTTCGCAGGGATGGTCTCTGGAAACACCATATATTTT
D: .; size: .; V: TRBV2; J: TRBJ1-2; CDR3: CASSGRDSYGYTF; DNA: TGTGCCAGCAGTGGGAGAGACAGCTATGGCTACACCTTC
D: TRBD1; size: once; V: TRBV28; J: TRBJ1-4; CDR3: CASRSPGQGGEKLFF; DNA: TGTGCCAGCAGATCTCCGGGACAGGGCGGGGAAAAACTGTTTTTT
D: .; size: once; V: TRBV29-1; J: TRBJ1-1; CDR3: CSVEDQGAGVTEAFF; DNA: TGCAGCGTTGAAGATCAGGGAGCAGGGGTCACTGAAGCTTTCTTT
D: .; size: .; V: TRBV28; J: TRBJ2-6; CDR3: CASSLQGAANVLTF; DNA: TGTGCCAGCAGTTTACAGGGCGCGGCCAACGTCCTGACTTTC
D: TRBD2; size: .; V: TRBV7-2; J: TRBJ2-7; CDR3: CASSSGLAGYEQYF; DNA: TGTGCCAGCAGTTCGGGACTAGCGGGGTACGAGCAGTACTTC
D: .; size: .; V: TRBV5-1; J: TRBJ2-5; CDR3: CASRPAGGETQYF; DNA: TGCGCCAGCAGACCGGCAGGGGGGGAGACCCAGTACTTC
D: TRBD1; size: .; V: TRBV25-1; J: TRBJ2-3; CDR3: CASSSPERQGGSTDTQYF; DNA: TGTGCCAGCAGCTCTCCCGAGCGACAGGGGGGAAGCACAGATACGCAGTATTTT
D: TRBD1; size: .; V: TRBV6-1; J: TRBJ2-7; CDR3: CASQGGGTGTYEQYF; DNA: TGTGCCAGCCAGGGTGGGGGGACAGGTACCTACGAGCAGTACTTC
D: .; size: .; V: TRBV10-2; J: TRBJ2-7; CDR3: CASSEAGAAEQYF; DNA: TGCGCCAGCAGTGAGGCAGGGGCCGCCGAGCAGTACTTC
D: TRBD1; size: .; V: TRBV11-2; J: TRBJ1-3; CDR3: CASSSQGAVGNTIYF; DNA: TGTGCCAGCAGCTCACAGGGGGCGGTTGGAAACACCATATATTTT
D: .; size: .; V: TRBV28; J: TRBJ2-7; CDR3: CAIQKHGAVKQYF; DNA: TGTGCCATACAAAAACATGGGGCGGTTAAGCAGTACTTC
D: TRBD1; size: .; V: TRBV30; J: TRBJ2-3; CDR3: CAQNRGTDTQYF; DNA: TGTGCCCAAAACAGGGGAACAGATACGCAGTATTTT
D: TRBD1; size: .; V: TRBV14; J: TRBJ1-1; CDR3: CASSQRRDRVNTEAFF; DNA: TGTGCCAGCAGCCAAAGGCGGGACAGGGTGAACACTGAAGCTTTCTTT
D: TRBD2; size: .; V: TRBV4-1; J: TRBJ2-2; CDR3: CASSKSLAGGAGELFF; DNA: TGCGCCAGCAGCAAGTCTTTAGCGGGGGGAGCAGGGGAGCTGTTTTTT
D: .; size: .; V: TRBV9; J: TRBJ1-6; CDR3: CASSVTTGSYSPLHF; DNA: TGTGCCAGCAGCGTAACCACAGGTTCCTATTCACCCCTCCACTTT
D: .; size: once; V: TRBV4-1; J: TRBJ2-7; CDR3: CASSSGLGPQYF; DNA: TGCGCCAGCAGTTCCGGACTCGGCCCGCAGTACTTC
D: TRBD1; size: few; V: TRBV27; J: TRBJ2-7; CDR3: CASSLRDRGPYEQYF; DNA: TGTGCCAGCAGTTTAAGGGACAGGGGCCCCTACGAGCAGTACTTC
D: TRBD2; size: .; V: TRBV7-7; J: TRBJ2-3; CDR3: CASSLGASGGTDTQYF; DNA: TGTGCCAGCAGCTTAGGGGCTAGCGGGGGGACAGATACGCAGTATTTT
D: TRBD2; size: .; V: TRBV28; J: TRBJ2-1; CDR3: CASNQIAGGANEQFF; DNA: TGTGCCAGCAACCAAATAGCGGGGGGGGCCAATGAGCAGTTCTTC
D: TRBD1; size: .; V: TRBV25-1; J: TRBJ1-2; CDR3: CASRMTGDLRGYTF; DNA: TGTGCCAGCAGGATGACAGGGGATTTGCGTGGCTACACCTTC
D: TRBD1; size: .; V: TRBV5-1; J: TRBJ2-7; CDR3: CASSSLDRVPYEQYF; DNA: TGCGCCAGCAGCTCCCTAGACAGGGTTCCCTACGAGCAGTACTTC
D: .; size: .; V: TRBV6-4; J: TRBJ2-1; CDR3: CASSEQASYNEQFF; DNA: TGTGCCAGCAGTGAACAGGCCAGCTACAATGAGCAGTTCTTC